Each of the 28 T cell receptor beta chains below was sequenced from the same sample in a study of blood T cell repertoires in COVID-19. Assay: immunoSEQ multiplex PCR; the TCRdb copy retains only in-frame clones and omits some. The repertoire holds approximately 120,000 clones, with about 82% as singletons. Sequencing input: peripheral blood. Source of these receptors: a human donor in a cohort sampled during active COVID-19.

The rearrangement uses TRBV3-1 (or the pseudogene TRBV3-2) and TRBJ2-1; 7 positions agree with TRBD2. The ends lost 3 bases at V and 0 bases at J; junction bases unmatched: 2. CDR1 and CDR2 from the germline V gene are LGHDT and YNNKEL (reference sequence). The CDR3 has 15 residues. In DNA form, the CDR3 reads TGTGCCAGCAGCCATACTAGCGACTCCTACAATGAGCAGTTCTTC. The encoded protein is CASSHTSDSYNEQFF.

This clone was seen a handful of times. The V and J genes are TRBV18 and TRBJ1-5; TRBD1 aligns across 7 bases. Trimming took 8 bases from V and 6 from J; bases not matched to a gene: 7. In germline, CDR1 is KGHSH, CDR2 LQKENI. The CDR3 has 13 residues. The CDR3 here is CASTTGVGQPQHF. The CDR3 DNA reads TGTGCCAGCACAACAGGGGTGGGTCAGCCCCAGCATTTT.

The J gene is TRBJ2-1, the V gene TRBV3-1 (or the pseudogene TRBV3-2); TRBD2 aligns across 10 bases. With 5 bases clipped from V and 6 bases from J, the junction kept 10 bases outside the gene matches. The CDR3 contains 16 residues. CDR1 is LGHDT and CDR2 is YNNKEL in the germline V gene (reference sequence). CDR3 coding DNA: TGTGCCAGCAGCACGCGGACTAGCGGAGGGTCCAATGAGCAGTTCTTC. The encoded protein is CASSTRTSGGSNEQFF.

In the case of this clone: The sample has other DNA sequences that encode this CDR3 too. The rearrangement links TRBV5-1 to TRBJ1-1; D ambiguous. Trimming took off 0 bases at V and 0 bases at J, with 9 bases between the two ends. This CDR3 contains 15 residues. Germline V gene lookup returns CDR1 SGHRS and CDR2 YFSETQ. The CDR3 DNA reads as TGCGCCAGCAGCTTGGAAACAGCCATGAACACTGAAGCTTTCTTT. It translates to CASSLETAMNTEAFF.

The CDR3 nucleotides are TGTGCCAGCAGCCGACAGGGGGCCGGGGAGACCCAGTACTTC. This encodes CASSRQGAGETQYF. The V and J genes are TRBV14 and TRBJ2-5; 10 bases match TRBD1. Germline assignment: CDR1 SGHDN and CDR2 FVKESK. The CDR3 is made up of 14 amino acids. V was pared by 4 bases and J by 5 bases, with 4 bases of the junction left unmatched.

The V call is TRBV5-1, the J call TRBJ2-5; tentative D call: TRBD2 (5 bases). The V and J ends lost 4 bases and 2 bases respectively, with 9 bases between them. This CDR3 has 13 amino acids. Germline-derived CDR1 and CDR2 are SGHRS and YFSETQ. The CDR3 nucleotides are TGCGCCAGCAGCCGACCGGGACAAGAGACCCAGTACTTC. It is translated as CASSRPGQETQYF. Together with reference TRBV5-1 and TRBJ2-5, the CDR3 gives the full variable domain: KAGVTQTPRYLIKTRGQQVTLSCSPISGHRSVSWYQQTPGQGLQFLFEYFSETQRNKGNFPGRFSGRQFSNSRSEMNVSTLELGDSALYLCASSRPGQETQYFGPGTRLLVL.

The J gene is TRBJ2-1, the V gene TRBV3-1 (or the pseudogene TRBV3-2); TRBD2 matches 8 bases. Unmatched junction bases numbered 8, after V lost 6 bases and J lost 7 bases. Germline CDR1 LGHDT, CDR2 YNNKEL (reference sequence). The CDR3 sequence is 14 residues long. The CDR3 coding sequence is TGTGCCAGCAGACCGGGACTAGTGGAGAATGAGCAGTTCTTC. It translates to CASRPGLVENEQFF.

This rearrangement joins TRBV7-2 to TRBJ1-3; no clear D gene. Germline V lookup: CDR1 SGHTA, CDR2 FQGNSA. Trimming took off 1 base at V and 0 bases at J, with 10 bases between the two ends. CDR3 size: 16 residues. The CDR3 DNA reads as TGTGCCAGCAGCTTAGACAGCCCGAGCTCTGGAAACACCATATATTTT. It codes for CASSLDSPSSGNTIYF.

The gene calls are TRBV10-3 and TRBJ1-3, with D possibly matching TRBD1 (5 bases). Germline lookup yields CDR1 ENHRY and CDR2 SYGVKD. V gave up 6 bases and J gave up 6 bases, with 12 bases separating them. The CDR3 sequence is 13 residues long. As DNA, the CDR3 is TGTGCCATCAGCGGGGGGACCGAAAACACCATATATTTT. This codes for CAISGGTENTIYF.

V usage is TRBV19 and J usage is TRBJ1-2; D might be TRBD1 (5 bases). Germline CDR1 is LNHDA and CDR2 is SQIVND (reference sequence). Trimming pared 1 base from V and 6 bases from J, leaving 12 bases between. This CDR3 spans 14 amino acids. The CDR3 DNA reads TGTGCCAGTAGTATAGCTGGGCCGGGGGATGGCTACACCTTC. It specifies CASSIAGPGDGYTF.

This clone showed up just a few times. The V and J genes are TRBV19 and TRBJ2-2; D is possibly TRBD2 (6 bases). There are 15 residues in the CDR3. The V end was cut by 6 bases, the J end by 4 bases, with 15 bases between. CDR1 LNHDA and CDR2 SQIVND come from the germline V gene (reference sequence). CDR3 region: CASSREARVTGELFF. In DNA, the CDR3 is TGTGCCAGTAGCAGGGAGGCCCGGGTCACCGGGGAGCTGTTTTTT.

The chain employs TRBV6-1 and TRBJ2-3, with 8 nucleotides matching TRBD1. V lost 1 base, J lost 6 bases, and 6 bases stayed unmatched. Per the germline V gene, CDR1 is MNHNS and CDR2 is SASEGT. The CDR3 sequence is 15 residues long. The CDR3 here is CASSEESPGGDTQYF. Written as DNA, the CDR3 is TGTGCCAGCAGTGAAGAGAGCCCAGGGGGCGATACGCAGTATTTT.

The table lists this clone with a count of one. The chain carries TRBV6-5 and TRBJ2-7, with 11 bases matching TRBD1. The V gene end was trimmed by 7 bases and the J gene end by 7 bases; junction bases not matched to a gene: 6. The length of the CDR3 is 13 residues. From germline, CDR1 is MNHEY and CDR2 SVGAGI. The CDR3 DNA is TGTGCCAGCACCGTGGGGACAGGGGGAGAGCAGTACTTC. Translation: CASTVGTGGEQYF.

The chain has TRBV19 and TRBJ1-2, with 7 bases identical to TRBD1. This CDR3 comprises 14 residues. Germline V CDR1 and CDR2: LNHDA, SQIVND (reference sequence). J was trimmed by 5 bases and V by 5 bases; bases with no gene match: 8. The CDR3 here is CASSSTDRAYGYTF. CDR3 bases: TGTGCCAGTAGTTCCACCGACAGGGCTTATGGCTACACCTTC. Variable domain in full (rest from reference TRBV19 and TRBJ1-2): DGGITQSPKYLFRKEGQNVTLSCEQNLNHDAMYWYRQDPGQGLRLIYYSQIVNDFQKGDIAEGYSVSREKKESFPLTVTSAQKNPTAFYLCASSSTDRAYGYTFGSGTRLTVV.

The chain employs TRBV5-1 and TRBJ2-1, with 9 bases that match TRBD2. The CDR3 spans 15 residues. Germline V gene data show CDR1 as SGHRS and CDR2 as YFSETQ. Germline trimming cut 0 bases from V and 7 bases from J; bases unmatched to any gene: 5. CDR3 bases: TGCGCCAGCAGCTTGGCAGCGGGAGGTGGGAATGAGCAGTTCTTC. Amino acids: CASSLAAGGGNEQFF. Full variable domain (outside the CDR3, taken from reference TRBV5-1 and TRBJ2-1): KAGVTQTPRYLIKTRGQQVTLSCSPISGHRSVSWYQQTPGQGLQFLFEYFSETQRNKGNFPGRFSGRQFSNSRSEMNVSTLELGDSALYLCASSLAAGGGNEQFFGPGTRLTVL.

The CDR3 sequence: CASSLSGREHEQFF. CDR3 DNA sequence: TGTGCCAGCAGTTTATCGGGGCGGGAACATGAGCAGTTCTTC. The chain recombines TRBV27 with TRBJ2-1, with D possibly being TRBD2 (6 bases). Per germline, CDR1 MNHEY and CDR2 SMNVEV (reference sequence). V lost 0 bases, J lost 8 bases, and 11 bases lay in between. The CDR3 spans 14 residues.

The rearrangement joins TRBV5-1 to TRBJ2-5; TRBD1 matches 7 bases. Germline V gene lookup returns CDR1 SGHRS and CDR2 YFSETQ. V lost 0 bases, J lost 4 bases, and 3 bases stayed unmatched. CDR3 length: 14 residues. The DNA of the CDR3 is TGCGCCAGCAGCTTGGGGGCAGGGGGAGAGACCCAGTACTTC. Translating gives CASSLGAGGETQYF.

CDR3 nucleotide sequence: TGTGCCAGCAGCCCCCTTTCAGATACGCAGTATTTT. Translation gives CASSPLSDTQYF. V gene TRBV5-4 combines with J gene TRBJ2-3, with D unresolved. Trimming took 4 bases from V and 4 from J, leaving 7 bases between them. This CDR3 is 12 amino acids long. Germline V gene lookup returns CDR1 SGHNT and CDR2 YYREEE (reference sequence).

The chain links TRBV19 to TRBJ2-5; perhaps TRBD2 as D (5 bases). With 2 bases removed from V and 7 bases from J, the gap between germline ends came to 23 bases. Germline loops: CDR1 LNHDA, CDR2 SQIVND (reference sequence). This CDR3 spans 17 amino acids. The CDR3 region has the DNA TGTGCCAGTAGTATAAGAGCCGACGGACTTATTGGGGTGACCCAGTACTTC. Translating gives CASSIRADGLIGVTQYF.

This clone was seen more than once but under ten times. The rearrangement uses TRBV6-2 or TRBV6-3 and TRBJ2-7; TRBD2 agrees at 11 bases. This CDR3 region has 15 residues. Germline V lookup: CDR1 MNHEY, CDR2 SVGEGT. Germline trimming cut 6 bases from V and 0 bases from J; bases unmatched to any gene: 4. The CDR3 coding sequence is TGTGCCAGCAGCAGTAGCGGGAGGGCCTCCTACGAGCAGTACTTC. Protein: CASSSSGRASYEQYF.

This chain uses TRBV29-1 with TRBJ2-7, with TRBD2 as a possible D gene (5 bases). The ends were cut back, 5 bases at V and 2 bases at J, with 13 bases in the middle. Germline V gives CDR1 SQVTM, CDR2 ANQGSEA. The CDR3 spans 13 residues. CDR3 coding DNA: TGCAGCGTTCGGGATGAAACTCCCTACGAGCAGTACTTC. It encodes CSVRDETPYEQYF.

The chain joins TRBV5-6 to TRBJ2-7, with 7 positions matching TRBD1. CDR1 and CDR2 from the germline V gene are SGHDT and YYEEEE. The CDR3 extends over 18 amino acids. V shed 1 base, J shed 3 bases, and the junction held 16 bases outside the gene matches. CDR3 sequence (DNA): TGTGCCAGCAGCTTGTCAGGGGGTGAGGCCCGACCGGACTACGAGCAGTACTTC. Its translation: CASSLSGGEARPDYEQYF.

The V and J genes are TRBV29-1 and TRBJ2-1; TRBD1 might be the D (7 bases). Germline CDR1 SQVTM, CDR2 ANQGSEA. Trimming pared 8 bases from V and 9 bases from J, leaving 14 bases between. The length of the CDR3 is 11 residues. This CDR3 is CSIRGVVEQFF. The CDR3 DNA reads TGCAGCATCAGGGGGGTGGTTGAGCAGTTCTTC.

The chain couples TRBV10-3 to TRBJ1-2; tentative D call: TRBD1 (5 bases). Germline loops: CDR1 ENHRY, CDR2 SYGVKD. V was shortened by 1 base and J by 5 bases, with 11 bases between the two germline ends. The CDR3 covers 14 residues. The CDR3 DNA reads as TGTGCCATCAGTGAGTTAGGCAGGGTTTATGGCTACACCTTC. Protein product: CAISELGRVYGYTF.

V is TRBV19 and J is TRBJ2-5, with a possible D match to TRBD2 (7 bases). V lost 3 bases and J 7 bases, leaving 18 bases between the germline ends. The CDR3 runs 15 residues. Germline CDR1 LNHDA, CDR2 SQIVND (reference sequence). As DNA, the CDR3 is TGTGCCAGTAGTATCGTCCTTAAGGGAGGGGGGACCCAGTACTTC. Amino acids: CASSIVLKGGGTQYF.

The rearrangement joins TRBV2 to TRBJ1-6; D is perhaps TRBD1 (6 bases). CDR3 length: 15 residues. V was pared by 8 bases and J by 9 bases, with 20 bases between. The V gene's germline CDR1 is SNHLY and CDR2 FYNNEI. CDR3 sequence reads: CASALTGLLSSPLHF. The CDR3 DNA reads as TGTGCCAGCGCACTAACAGGGCTCTTAAGTTCACCCCTCCACTTT. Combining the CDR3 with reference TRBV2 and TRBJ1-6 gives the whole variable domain EPEVTQTPSHQVTQMGQEVILRCVPISNHLYFYWYRQILGQKVEFLVSFYNNEISEKSEIFDDQFSVERPDGSNFTLKIRSTKLEDSAMYFCASALTGLLSSPLHFGNGTRLTVT.

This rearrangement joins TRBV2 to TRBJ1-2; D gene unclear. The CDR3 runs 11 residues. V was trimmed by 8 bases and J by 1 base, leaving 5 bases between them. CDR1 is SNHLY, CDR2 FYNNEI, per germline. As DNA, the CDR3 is TGTGCCAGCGTCAGTAACTATGGCTACACCTTC. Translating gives CASVSNYGYTF.

CDR3 sequence: CASTIGPGQGFGGELFF. For the CDR3, the DNA is TGTGCCAGCACTATTGGACCGGGACAGGGGTTTGGCGGGGAGCTGTTTTTT. This chain links TRBV27 with TRBJ2-2, with 10 bases matching TRBD1. V shed 7 bases, J shed 7 bases, and the junction held 15 bases outside the gene matches. The germline V gene encodes CDR1 MNHEY and CDR2 SMNVEV (reference sequence). CDR3 length: 17 amino acids.